The clone carrying this TCR beta chain was picked up a small number of times. Its target is not known. The sample is drawn from a study of blood T cells in healthy people across ages. It was with a sample-barcoded 5' primer and a J-beta primer mix that a second PCR of about 6 to 11 cycles was run. TCRdb re-called the 5' RACE reads with MiXCR, one entry per CDR3 protein. The table shows about 1.6 million distinct CDR3 sequences, with roughly a third occurring only once. Study results and caveats: Both higher diversity and more naive CD4+ cells marked long-lived donors when set against aged donors. Older individuals had lower TCR beta diversity per million T cells (the decline was roughly linear).

Healthy individuals of Caucasian origin from Russia, aged about 6 to 100, served as donors. A minimum of 7 million PBMCs was isolated per sample. V shed 3 bases and J shed 0 bases, with 12 bases lying between them. This CDR3 comprises 15 residues. Germline values: CDR1 DFQATT, CDR2 SNEGSKA (reference sequence). The chain joins TRBV20-1 to TRBJ1-5, with D possibly TRBD1 on 5 matching bases. Sequenced sample: blood. This TCR came from a woman aged 30 to 39 in good health. The CDR3 here is CSARADSYSNQPQHF. The CDR3 region has the DNA TGCAGTGCTAGGGCAGACAGTTATAGCAATCAGCCCCAGCATTTT.